This T cell receptor (beta chain) derives from a study of regulatory T cells in long-lasting Graves disease. Whole-study context: Newly diagnosed Graves' patients had under 3 months of antithyroid drugs.

The time point was: newly diagnosed GD, antithyroid drugs for less than 3 months. PBMC-derived RNA was used for the TCR library. Patient provenance is recorded as an endocrinology department in Xi'an, China. For TCR beta, libraries came from iRepertoire HTBI primers and Arm-PCR of CDR3 regions. TCRdb ran MiXCR on the multiplex PCR reads and lists one entry per CDR3 protein. The table includes 350,000 to 550,000 distinct CDR3 sequences, about a sixth detected once. The sample holds a few counts of this clonotype. One end of the junction fails to match germline, which may point to a read error. The CDR3 length is 14 residues. The V gene's germline CDR1 is SSHAT and CDR2 FNYEAQ (reference sequence). The data also belong to a second study, concerning T cells in Graves' hyperthyroidism and ophthalmopathy.

Specimen: peripheral blood mononuclear cells (PBMCs), collected at new diagnosis, from a patient treated with antithyroid drugs. The TCR originated in a woman younger than 35 with Graves disease. The gene calls are TRBV7-7 and TRBJ2-2; 7 bases fit TRBD2. This chain's CDR3 is CASSLSGTAGELFF. The CDR3 DNA reads TGTGCTAGCAGCCTCAGCGGGACCGCCGGGGAGCTGTTTTTT.